The clone carrying this TCR beta chain showed up just a few times. Its target is unknown. Other DNA sequences in the same sample also yield this CDR3. Splitting of CD4+ cells produced CD45RA+ naive and CD45RA-negative memory subsets. Produced via immunoSEQ multiplex PCR; TCRdb's table is partial and in-frame only. The table lists some 2,000,000 clones, approximately 95% of them singletons. These data come from a study of shared clonotypes between healthy human individuals. Study outcomes and limitations: Several donors had around 5% of their naive CD4 clonotypes in common.

CDR1 is KGHSH, CDR2 LQKENI, per germline. Trimming removed 0 bases from V and 3 bases from J, with 6 bases in between. The CDR3 contains 13 residues. Sequencing was done on a sample of naive CD4+ T cells sorted from blood. Regarding subset: CD45RA+ positively selected. The source is a man between 18 and 35 years old in good health. V gene TRBV18 combines with J gene TRBJ2-7; possibly TRBD2 for D (5 bases). CDR3 sequence (DNA): TGTGCCAGCTCACCACCCGGGGACTACGAGCAGTACTTC. Translated, it gives CASSPPGDYEQYF.